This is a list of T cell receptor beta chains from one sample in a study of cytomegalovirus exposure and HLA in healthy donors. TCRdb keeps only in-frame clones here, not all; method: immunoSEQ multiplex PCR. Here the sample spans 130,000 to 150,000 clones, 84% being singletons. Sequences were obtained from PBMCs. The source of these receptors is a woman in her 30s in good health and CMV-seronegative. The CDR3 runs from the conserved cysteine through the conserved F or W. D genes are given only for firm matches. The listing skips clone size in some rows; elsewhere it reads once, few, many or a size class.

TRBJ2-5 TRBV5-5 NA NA CASSMEPPGTQYF TGTGCCAGCAGCATGGAACCGCCCGGGACCCAGTACTTC
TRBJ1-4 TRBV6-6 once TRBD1 CASSQTGGEKLFF TGTGCCAGCAGTCAAACAGGGGGCGAAAAACTGTTTTTT
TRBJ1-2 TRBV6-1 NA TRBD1 CASRTGTGGFGYTF TGTGCCAGCAGAACCGGGACAGGGGGCTTTGGCTACACCTTC
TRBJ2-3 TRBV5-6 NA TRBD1 CASSLGGAYTDTQYF TGTGCCAGCAGCTTAGGGGGCGCATACACAGATACGCAGTATTTT
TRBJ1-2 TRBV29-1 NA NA CSVVEAGSNYGYTF TGCAGCGTTGTGGAGGCGGGATCTAACTATGGCTACACCTTC
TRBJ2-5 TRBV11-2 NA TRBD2 CASSPGGTQETQYF TGTGCCAGCAGCCCGGGGGGGACCCAAGAGACCCAGTACTTC
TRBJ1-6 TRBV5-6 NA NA CASSLNARGRISPLHF TGTGCCAGCAGCTTGAATGCCAGGGGCCGAATTTCACCCCTCCACTTT
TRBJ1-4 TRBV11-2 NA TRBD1 CASSFGTGKEKLFF TGTGCCAGCAGCTTCGGGACAGGGAAAGAAAAACTGTTTTTT
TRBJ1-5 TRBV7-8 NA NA CASSSDTYNQPQHF TGTGCCAGCAGCTCCGACACCTACAATCAGCCCCAGCATTTT
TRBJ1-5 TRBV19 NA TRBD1 CASSNLQGPSSQPQHF TGTGCCAGTAGTAACCTACAGGGGCCCTCATCCCAGCCCCAGCATTTT
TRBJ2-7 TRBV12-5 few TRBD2 CASGTGERGYEQYF TGTGCTAGTGGGACCGGGGAGCGGGGATACGAGCAGTACTTC
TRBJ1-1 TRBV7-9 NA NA CASTPVWGLAEAFF TGTGCCAGCACGCCCGTTTGGGGGCTCGCTGAAGCTTTCTTT
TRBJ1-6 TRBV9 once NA CASRSNSPLHF TGTGCCAGTAGGAGTAATTCACCCCTCCACTTT
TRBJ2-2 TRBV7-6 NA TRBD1 CASSFEGQGAGELFF TGTGCCAGCAGCTTCGAGGGACAGGGGGCCGGGGAGCTGTTTTTT
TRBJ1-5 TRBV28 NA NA CASSSDRYSNQPQHF TGTGCCAGCAGCTCGGACAGATATAGCAATCAGCCCCAGCATTTT
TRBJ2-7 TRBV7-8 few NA CASSTKGGGFEQYF TGTGCCAGCAGCACCAAGGGAGGGGGGTTCGAGCAGTACTTC
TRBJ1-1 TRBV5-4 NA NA CASSQDMNTEAFF TGTGCCAGCAGCCAGGACATGAACACTGAAGCTTTCTTT
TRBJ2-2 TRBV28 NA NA CASSPTGELFF TGTGCCAGCAGTCCTACCGGGGAGCTGTTTTTT
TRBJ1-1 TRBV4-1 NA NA CASSQVGQGIEAFF TGCGCCAGCAGCCAAGTCGGCCAGGGGATTGAAGCTTTCTTT
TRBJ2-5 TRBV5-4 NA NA CASSRRQQETQYF TGTGCCAGCAGCCGACGACAGCAAGAGACCCAGTACTTC
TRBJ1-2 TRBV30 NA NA CAWSVAGQNYGYTF TGTGCCTGGAGTGTAGCTGGACAGAACTATGGCTACACCTTC
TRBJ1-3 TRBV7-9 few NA CASSPVRGIGDTIYF TGTGCCAGCAGCCCCGTCCGGGGGATAGGGGACACCATATATTTT
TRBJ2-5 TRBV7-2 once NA CASSLTKVFRNQETQYF TGTGCCAGCAGCTTAACGAAGGTATTCAGGAACCAAGAGACCCAGTACTTC
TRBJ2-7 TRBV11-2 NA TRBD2 CASSFGSGGAYSYEQYF TGTGCCAGCAGCTTTGGTAGCGGGGGGGCGTACTCCTACGAGCAGTACTTC
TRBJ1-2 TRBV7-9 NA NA CASSQTKTGRYYGYTF TGTGCCAGCAGCCAGACTAAAACTGGCCGTTACTATGGCTACACCTTC
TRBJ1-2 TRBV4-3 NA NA CASSQDSQGYYGYTF TGCGCCAGCAGCCAAGATAGCCAGGGGTACTATGGCTACACCTTC
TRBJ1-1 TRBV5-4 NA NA CASSFFGLNTEAFF TGTGCCAGCAGCTTTTTCGGGTTGAACACTGAAGCTTTCTTT
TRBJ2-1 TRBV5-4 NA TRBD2 CASSTQISGGAPNEQFF TGTGCCAGCAGCACTCAAATTAGCGGGGGGGCCCCCAATGAGCAGTTCTTC
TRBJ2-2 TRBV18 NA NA CASSPPLPLGELFF TGTGCCAGCTCACCACCCCTCCCACTTGGGGAGCTGTTTTTT
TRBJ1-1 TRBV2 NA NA CASAYRGMGTEAFF TGTGCCAGTGCGTACCGGGGGATGGGAACTGAAGCTTTCTTT
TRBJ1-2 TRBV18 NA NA CASSQDMKDNYGYTF TGTGCCAGCTCACAGGACATGAAGGATAACTATGGCTACACCTTC
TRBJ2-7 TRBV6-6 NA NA CASSSGAGTFYEQYF TGTGCCAGCAGTTCAGGGGCCGGGACCTTCTACGAGCAGTACTTC
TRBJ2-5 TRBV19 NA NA CASSPRYQETQYF TGTGCCAGTAGTCCCAGGTACCAAGAGACCCAGTACTTC
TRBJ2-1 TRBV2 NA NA CASSGGYNEQFF TGTGCCAGCAGTGGAGGTTACAATGAGCAGTTCTTC
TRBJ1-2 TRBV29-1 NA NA CSTREGVNYGYTF TGCAGCACCCGGGAGGGGGTTAACTATGGCTACACCTTC
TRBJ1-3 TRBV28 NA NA CASSLIGSSGNTIYF TGTGCCAGCAGTTTGATCGGTAGCTCTGGAAACACCATATATTTT
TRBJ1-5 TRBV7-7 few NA CASHSRANYSNQPQHF TGTGCCAGCCACTCGAGGGCCAATTATAGCAATCAGCCCCAGCATTTT
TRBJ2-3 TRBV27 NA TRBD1 CASSYRGATDTQYF TGTGCCAGCAGTTACAGGGGGGCCACAGATACGCAGTATTTT
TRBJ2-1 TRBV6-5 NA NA CASSYSTGYSYNEQFF TGTGCCAGCAGTTACTCAACAGGGTACTCCTACAATGAGCAGTTCTTC
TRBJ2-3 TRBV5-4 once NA CASSYPLARSTDTQYF TGTGCCAGCAGCTACCCCTTGGCCAGGAGCACAGATACGCAGTATTTT
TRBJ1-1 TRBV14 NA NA CASSRRGGRPEAFF TGTGCCAGCAGCCGGAGGGGTGGGAGGCCTGAAGCTTTCTTT
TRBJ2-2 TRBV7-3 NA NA CASSLTLGGTGELFF TGTGCCAGCAGCTTAACGCTGGGGGGTACCGGGGAGCTGTTTTTT